The next 2 T cell receptor beta chains were all read from a single sample in a study of hypomethylating agent response in myelodysplastic syndrome. This table comes from immunoSEQ multiplex PCR, and its TCRdb copy is limited to in-frame clones, with some not included. The table records more than 9,000 clones, over 80% of them present only once. Material: bone marrow, obtained before or after starting hypomethylating agent treatment for myelodysplastic syndrome (not recorded which). These receptors were taken from a human donor with myelodysplastic syndrome.

The chain recombines TRBV30 with TRBJ1-5; 8 bases map to TRBD1. The germline V gene encodes CDR1 GTSNPN and CDR2 SVGIG (reference sequence). V shed 1 base, J shed 5 bases, and the junction held 1 base outside the gene matches. The CDR3 spans 13 residues. This chain's CDR3 is CAWSGQGYQPQHF. In DNA, the CDR3 is TGTGCCTGGAGTGGACAGGGGTATCAGCCCCAGCATTTT.

The chain joins TRBV9 to TRBJ1-1; TRBD1 is a possible D gene (5 bases). V was pared by 4 bases and J by 1 base, with 20 bases between. This CDR3 contains 17 residues. The germline V gene has CDR1 SGDLS and CDR2 YYNGEE. Written as DNA, the CDR3 is TGTGCCAGCAGCCCTTCTGGGCAGGGAGGACGGAACACTGAAGCTTTCTTT. It yields the protein CASSPSGQGGRNTEAFF.